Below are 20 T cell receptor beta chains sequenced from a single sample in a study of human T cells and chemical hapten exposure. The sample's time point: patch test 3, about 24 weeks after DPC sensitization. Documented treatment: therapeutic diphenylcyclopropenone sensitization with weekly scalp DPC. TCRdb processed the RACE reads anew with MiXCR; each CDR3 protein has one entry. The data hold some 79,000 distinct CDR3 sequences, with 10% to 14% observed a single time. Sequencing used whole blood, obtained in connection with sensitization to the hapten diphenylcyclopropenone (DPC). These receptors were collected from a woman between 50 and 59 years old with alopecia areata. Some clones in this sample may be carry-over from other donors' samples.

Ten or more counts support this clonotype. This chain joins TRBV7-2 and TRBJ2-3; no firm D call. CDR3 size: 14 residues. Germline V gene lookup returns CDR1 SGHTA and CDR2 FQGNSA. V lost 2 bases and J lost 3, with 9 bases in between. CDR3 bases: TGTGCCAGCAGCTTATCACCCGGGACAGATACGCAGTATTTT. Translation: CASSLSPGTDTQYF.

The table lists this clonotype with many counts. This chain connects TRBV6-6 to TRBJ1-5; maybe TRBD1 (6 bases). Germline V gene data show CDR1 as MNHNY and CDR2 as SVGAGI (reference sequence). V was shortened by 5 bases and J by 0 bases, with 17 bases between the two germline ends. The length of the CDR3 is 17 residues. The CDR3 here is CASSDPPRGHSNQPQHF. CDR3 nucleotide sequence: TGTGCCAGCAGTGACCCCCCCAGGGGCCATAGCAATCAGCCCCAGCATTTT.

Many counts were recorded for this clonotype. The CDR3 loop is CASTDREAAGNTIYF. The CDR3 DNA reads TGTGCCAGCACCGACAGGGAAGCTGCTGGAAACACCATATATTTT. This chain uses TRBV6-5 with TRBJ1-3, with 7 bases identical to TRBD1. There are 15 residues in the CDR3. With V trimmed by 7 bases and J by 2 bases, 8 bases remained unmatched. Germline V CDR1 and CDR2: MNHEY, SVGAGI.

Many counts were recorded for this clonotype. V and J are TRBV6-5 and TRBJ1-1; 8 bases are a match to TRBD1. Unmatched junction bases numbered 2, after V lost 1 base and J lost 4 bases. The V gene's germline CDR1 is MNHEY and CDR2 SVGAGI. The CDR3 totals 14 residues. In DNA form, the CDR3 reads TGTGCCAGCAGTTACTACAGGGGGATCACTGAAGCTTTCTTT. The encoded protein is CASSYYRGITEAFF.

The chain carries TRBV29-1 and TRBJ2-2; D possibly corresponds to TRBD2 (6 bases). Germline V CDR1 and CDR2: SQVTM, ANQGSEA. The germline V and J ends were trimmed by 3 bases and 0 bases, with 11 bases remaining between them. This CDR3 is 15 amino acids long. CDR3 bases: TGCAGCGTTGAGCGGACTATCTCGAACACCGGGGAGCTGTTTTTT. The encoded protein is CSVERTISNTGELFF.

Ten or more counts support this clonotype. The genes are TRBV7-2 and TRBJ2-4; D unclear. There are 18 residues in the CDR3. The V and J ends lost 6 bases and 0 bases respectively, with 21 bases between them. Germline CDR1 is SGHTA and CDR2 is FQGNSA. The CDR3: CASRPQVAPVLAKNIQYF. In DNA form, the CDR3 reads TGTGCCAGCAGGCCACAAGTCGCGCCTGTCTTAGCCAAAAACATTCAGTACTTC.

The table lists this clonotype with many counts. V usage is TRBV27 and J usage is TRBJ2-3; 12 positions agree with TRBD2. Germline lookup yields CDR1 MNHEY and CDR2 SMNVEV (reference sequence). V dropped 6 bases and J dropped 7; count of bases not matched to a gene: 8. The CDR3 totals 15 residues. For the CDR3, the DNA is TGTGCCAGCAGATGGACTAGCGGGATGCTGAATACGCAGTATTTT. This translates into CASRWTSGMLNTQYF.

CDR3 nucleotide sequence: TGTGCCAGCAGCGCAAGACTAGCGGGAGTGTCAGGAGATACGCAGTATTTT. Amino acid sequence: CASSARLAGVSGDTQYF. The chain links TRBV11-2 to TRBJ2-3; 12 bases agree with TRBD2. In germline, CDR1 is SGHAT, CDR2 FQNNGV. Trimming took 5 bases from V and 5 from J; bases not matched to a gene: 11. This CDR3 is built from 17 residues. The entire variable domain, with the rest obtained from reference TRBV11-2 and TRBJ2-3, is as follows: EAGVAQSPRYKIIEKRQSVAFWCNPISGHATLYWYQQILGQGPKLLIQFQNNGVVDDSQLPKDRFSAERLKGVDSTLKIQPAKLEDSAVYLCASSARLAGVSGDTQYFGPGTRLTVL.

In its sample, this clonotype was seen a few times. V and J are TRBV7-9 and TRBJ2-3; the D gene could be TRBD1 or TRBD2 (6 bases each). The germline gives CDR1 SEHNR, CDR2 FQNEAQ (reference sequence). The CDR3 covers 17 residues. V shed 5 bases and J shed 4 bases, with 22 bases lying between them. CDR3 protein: CASSPRGGPSGPDTQYF. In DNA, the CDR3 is TGTGCCAGCAGCCCCCGAGGGGGGCCCTCAGGGCCAGATACGCAGTATTTT.

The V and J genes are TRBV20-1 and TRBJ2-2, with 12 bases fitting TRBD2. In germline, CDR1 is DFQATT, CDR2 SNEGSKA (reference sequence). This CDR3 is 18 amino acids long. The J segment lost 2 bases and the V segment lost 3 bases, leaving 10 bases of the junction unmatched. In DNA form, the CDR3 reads TGCAGTGCTAGGGATAAAAAGACTAGCGGGAGCAACACCGGGGAGCTGTTTTTT. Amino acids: CSARDKKTSGSNTGELFF.

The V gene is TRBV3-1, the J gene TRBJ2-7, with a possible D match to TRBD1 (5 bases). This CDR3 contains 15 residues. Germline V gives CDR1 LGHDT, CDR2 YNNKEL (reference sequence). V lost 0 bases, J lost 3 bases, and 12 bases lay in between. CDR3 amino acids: CASSQDGAGIYEQYF. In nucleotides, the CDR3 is TGTGCCAGCAGCCAAGATGGGGCAGGAATCTACGAGCAGTACTTC.

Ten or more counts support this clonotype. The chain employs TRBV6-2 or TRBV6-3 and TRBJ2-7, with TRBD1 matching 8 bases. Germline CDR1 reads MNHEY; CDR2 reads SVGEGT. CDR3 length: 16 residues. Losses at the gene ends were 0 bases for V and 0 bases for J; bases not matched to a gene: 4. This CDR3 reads CASSYSGQDLSYEQYF. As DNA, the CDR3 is TGTGCCAGCAGTTACTCGGGACAGGACCTCTCCTACGAGCAGTACTTC.

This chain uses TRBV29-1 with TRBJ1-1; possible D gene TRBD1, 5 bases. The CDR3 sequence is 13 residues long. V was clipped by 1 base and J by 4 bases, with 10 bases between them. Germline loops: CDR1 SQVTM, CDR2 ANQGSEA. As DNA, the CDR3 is TGCAGCGTTGAAGGCCAGGGTGGCACTGAAGCTTTCTTT. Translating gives CSVEGQGGTEAFF.

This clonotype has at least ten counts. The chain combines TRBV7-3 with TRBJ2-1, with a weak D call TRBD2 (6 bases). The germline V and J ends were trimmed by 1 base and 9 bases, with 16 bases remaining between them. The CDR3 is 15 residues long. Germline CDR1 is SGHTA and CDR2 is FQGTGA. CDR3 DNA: TGTGCCAGCAGCTTAAGTTTCGGGAGCATGGGTGAGCAGTTCTTC. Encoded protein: CASSLSFGSMGEQFF.

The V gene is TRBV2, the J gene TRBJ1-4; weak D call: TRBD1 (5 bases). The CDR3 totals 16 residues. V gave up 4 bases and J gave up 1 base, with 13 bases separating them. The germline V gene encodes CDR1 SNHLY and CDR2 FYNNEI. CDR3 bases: TGTGCCAGCAGTGGTAGGGGACGTAAAACTAATGAAAAACTGTTTTTT. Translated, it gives CASSGRGRKTNEKLFF.

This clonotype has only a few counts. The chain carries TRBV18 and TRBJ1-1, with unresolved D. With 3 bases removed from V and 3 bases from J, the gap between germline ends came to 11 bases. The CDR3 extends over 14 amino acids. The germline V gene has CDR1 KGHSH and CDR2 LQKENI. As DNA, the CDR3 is TGTGCCAGCTCACCCGTGGTAACCGACACTGAAGCTTTCTTT. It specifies CASSPVVTDTEAFF.

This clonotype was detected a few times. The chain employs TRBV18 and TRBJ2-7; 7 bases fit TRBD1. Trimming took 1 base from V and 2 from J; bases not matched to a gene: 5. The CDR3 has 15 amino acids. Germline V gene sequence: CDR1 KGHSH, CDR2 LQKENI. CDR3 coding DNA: TGTGCCAGCTCACCACAGACAGGGCAGGCCTACGAGCAGTACTTC. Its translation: CASSPQTGQAYEQYF.

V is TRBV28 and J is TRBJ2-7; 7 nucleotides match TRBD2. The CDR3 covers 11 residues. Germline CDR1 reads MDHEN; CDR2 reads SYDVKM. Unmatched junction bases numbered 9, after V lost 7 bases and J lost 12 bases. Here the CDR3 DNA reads TGTGCCAGCAACAGAGGGAGGGCCGCGTACTTC. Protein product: CASNRGRAAYF.

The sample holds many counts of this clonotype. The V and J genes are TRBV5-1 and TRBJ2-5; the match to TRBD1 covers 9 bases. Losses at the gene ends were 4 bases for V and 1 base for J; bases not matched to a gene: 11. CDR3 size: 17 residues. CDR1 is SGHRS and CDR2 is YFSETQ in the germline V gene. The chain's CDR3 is CASSPGGQGMGQETQYF. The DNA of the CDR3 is TGCGCCAGCAGCCCGGGGGGACAGGGAATGGGCCAAGAGACCCAGTACTTC.

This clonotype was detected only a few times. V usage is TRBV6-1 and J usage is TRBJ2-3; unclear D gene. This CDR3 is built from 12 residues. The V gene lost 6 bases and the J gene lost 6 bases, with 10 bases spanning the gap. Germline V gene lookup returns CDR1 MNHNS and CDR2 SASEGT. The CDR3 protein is CASSPMADTQYF. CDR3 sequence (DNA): TGTGCCAGCAGCCCTATGGCGGATACGCAGTATTTT.